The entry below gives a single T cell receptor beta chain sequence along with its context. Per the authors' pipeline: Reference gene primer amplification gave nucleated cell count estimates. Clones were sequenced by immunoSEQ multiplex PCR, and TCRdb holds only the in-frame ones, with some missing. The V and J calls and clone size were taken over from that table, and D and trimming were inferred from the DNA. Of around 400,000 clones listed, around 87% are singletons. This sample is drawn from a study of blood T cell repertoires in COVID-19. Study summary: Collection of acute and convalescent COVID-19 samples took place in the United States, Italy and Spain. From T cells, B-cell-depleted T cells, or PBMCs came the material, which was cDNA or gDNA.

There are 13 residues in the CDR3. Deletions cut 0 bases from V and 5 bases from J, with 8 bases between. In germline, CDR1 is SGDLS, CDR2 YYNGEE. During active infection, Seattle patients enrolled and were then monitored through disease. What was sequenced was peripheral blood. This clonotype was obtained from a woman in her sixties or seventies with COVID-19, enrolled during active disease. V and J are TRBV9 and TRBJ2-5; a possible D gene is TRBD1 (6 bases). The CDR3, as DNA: TGTGCCAGCAGCGTAGGACAGGCGGAGACCCAGTACTTC. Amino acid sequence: CASSVGQAETQYF. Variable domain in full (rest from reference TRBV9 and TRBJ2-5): DSGVTQTPKHLITATGQRVTLRCSPRSGDLSVYWYQQSLDQGLQFLIQYYNGEERAKGNILERFSAQQFPDLHSELNLSSLELGDSALYFCASSVGQAETQYFGPGTRLLVL.